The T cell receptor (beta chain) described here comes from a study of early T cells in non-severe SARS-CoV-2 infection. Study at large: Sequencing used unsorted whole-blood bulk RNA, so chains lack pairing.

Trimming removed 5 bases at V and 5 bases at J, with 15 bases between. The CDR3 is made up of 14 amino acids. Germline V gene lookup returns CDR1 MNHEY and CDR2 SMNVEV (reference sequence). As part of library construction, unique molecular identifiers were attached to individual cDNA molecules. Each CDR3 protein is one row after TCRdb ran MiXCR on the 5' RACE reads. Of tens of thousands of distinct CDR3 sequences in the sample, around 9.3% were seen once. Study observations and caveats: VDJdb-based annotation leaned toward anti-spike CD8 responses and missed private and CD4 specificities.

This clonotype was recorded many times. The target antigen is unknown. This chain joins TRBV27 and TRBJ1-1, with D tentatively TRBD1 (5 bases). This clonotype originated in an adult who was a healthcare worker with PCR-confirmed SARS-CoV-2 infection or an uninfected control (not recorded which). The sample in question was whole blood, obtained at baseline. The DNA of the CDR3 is TGTGCCAGCAGTGACAGTATAGGTTTAACTGAAGCTTTCTTT. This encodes CASSDSIGLTEAFF.